This T cell receptor (beta chain) emerged from a study of T cell responses to AZD1222 COVID-19 vaccine. Across the whole study: Timing groups of about 4 and about 12 weeks for second doses were pooled.

Findings of the study overall: Unmutated variant regions are reportedly the target of nearly half of TCRs that are spike-specific. No repertoire was sampled before or during the peak T cell response, only after it.

Germline V gene lookup returns CDR1 KGHSH and CDR2 LQKENI. The J segment lost 5 bases and the V segment lost 0 bases, leaving 5 bases of the junction unmatched. The CDR3 runs 15 residues. Regarding this clone: What it binds is unknown.

Sequencing was performed with immunoSEQ multiplex PCR; in TCRdb, only in-frame clones are kept and a portion is missing. The table lists some 120,000 clones, roughly nine tenths of them singletons. The sample was peripheral blood, taken on day 0 of AZD1222 vaccination. This receptor was taken from an adult in good health. This chain links TRBV18 with TRBJ1-1; 8 positions agree with TRBD1. The CDR3, as DNA: TGTGCCAGCTCACCACCCACAGGGGGGGGTACTGAAGCTTTCTTT. Translating gives CASSPPTGGGTEAFF. Complete variable domain (other parts from reference TRBV18 and TRBJ1-1): NAGVMQNPRHLVRRRGQEARLRCSPMKGHSHVYWYRQLPEEGLKFMVYLQKENIIDESGMPKERFSAEFPKEGPSILRIQQVVRGDSAAYFCASSPPTGGGTEAFFGQGTRLTVV.